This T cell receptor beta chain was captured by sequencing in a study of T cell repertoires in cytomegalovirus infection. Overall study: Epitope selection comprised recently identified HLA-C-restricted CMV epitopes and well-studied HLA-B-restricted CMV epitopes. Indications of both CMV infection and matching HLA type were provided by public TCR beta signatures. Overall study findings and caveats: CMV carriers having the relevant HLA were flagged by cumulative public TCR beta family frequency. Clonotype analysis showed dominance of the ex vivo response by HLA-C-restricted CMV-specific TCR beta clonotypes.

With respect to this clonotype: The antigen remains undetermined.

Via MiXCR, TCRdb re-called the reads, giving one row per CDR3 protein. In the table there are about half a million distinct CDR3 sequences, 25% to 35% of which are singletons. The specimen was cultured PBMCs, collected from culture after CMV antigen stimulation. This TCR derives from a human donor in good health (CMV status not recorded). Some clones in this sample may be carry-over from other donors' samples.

The CDR3: CASSYSAGGPETQYF. The CDR3 nucleotides read TGTGCCAGCAGTTACTCCGCGGGAGGGCCGGAGACCCAGTACTTC. The V and J genes are TRBV6-8 and TRBJ2-5; TRBD2 matches at 9 bases. Per the germline V gene, CDR1 is MNHGY and CDR2 is SAAAGT. The CDR3 loop spans 15 amino acids. J was trimmed by 5 bases and V by 0 bases; bases with no gene match: 4.